The present T cell receptor beta chain was sequenced within a study of shared clonotypes between healthy human individuals. CDR1 is MDHEN and CDR2 is SYDVKM in the germline V gene. V dropped 3 bases and J dropped 5; count of bases not matched to a gene: 7. The CDR3 has 15 residues. TCRdb's copy holds only in-frame clones and misses some; the assay was immunoSEQ multiplex PCR. Of about 490,000 clones in the sample, 65% to 80% were seen once. Sequenced: PBMCs. The sequence was collected from a woman aged 40 to 49 in good health. Some clones in this sample may be carry-over from other donors' samples. The chain links TRBV28 to TRBJ2-5; 9 nucleotides align to TRBD1. CDR3 bases: TGTGCCAGCAGTTTGGGGACAGGGTCCTGGGAGACCCAGTACTTC. As protein: CASSLGTGSWETQYF.